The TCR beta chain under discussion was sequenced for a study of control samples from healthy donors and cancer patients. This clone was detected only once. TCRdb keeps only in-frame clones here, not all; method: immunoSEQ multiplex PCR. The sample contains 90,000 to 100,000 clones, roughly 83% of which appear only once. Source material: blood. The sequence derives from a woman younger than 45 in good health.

This CDR3 reads CASSPLGDSPTSFF. The CDR3, as DNA: TGTGCCAGCAGTCCACTGGGGGACTCCCCAACGTCTTTCTTT. This sequence joins TRBV7-9 and TRBJ1-1; TRBD1 might be the D (5 bases). The CDR3 has 14 residues. Looked up from germline, CDR1 is SEHNR and CDR2 is FQNEAQ (reference sequence). The V gene lost 6 bases and the J gene lost 12 bases, with 23 bases spanning the gap.